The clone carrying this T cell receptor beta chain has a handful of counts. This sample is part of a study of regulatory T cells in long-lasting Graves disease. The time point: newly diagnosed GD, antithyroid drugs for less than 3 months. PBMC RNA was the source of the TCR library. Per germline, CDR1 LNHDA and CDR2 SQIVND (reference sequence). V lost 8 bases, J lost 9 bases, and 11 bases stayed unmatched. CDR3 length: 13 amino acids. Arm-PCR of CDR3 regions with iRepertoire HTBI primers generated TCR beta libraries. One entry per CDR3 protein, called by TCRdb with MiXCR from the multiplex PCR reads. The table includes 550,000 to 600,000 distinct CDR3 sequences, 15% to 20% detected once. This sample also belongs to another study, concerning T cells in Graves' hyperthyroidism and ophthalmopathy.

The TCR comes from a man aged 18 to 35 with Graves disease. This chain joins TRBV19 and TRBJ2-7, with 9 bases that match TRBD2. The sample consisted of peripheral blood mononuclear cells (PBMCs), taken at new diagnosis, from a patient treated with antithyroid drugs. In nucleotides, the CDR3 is TGTGCCAGTTCGGAGCGGGAGGACCGGGGGCAGTACTTC. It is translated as CASSEREDRGQYF.